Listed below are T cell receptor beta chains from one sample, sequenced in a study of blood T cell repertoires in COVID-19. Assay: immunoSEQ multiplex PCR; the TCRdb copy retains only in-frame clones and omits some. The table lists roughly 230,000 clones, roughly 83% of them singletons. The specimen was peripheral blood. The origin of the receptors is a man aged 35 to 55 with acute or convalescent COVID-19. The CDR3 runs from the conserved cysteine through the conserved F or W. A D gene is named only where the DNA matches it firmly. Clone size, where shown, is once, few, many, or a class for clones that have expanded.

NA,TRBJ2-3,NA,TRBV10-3,TGTGCCATCAGTGAGTCTGGGGGCCAGTTAGATACGCAGTATTTT,CAISESGGQLDTQYF
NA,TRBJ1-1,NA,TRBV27,TGTGCCTCCAGGGAGGGAACTGAAGCTTTCTTT,CASREGTEAFF
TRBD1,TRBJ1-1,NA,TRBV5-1,TGCGCCAGCAGCCCTGGACAGGGGGCGGCCTCTGAAGCTTTCTTT,CASSPGQGAASEAFF
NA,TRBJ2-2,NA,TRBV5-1,TGCGCCAGCAGCTCGAGGCAGGGATCAGGGACCGGGGAGCTGTTTTTT,CASSSRQGSGTGELFF
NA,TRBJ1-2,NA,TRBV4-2,TGTGCCAGCAGCCTCAAAGACTCGCTTGGCTACACCTTC,CASSLKDSLGYTF
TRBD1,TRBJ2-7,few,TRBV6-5,TGTGCCACCTTTCCATCGACAGGGGGCAACGAGCAGTACTTC,CATFPSTGGNEQYF
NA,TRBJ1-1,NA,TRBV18,TGTGCCAGCTCACCTTCGATGTCAGGCACTGAAGCTTTCTTT,CASSPSMSGTEAFF
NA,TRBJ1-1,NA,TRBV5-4,TGTGCCAGCAGCTCGACAATCGGGACAACTGAAGCTTTCTTT,CASSSTIGTTEAFF
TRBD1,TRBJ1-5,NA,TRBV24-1,TGTGCCACCAGTGAAACAGGGGCGGACCAGCCCCAGCATTTT,CATSETGADQPQHF
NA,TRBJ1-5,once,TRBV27,TGTGCCAGCAGTTCGTCCTGGGGGGGCCAGGGTTGGACCCAGCATTTT,CASSSSWGGQGWTQHF
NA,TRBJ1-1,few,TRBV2,TGTGCCAGCTCCCGTGACTTGAACACTGAAGCTTTCTTT,CASSRDLNTEAFF
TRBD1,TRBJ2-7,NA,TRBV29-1,TGCAGCGTTGAACCTCAGGGGGCCGAGCAGTACTTC,CSVEPQGAEQYF
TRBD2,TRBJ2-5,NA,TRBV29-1,TGCAGCGTTCGAGGGAGGGCCGCGAAGACCCAGTACTTC,CSVRGRAAKTQYF
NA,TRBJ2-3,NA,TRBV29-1,TGCAGCGTTGAAGAGGGGATGCGAGGGGATACGCAGTATTTT,CSVEEGMRGDTQYF
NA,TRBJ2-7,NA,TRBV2,TGTGCCAGCAGTGATAGGCGGGCAGGTGAGCAGTACTTC,CASSDRRAGEQYF
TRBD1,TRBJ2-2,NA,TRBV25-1,TGTGCCAGCAGTCAGACAGGGTGGGACGGGGAGCTGTTTTTT,CASSQTGWDGELFF
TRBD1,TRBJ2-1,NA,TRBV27,TGTGCCAGCGCGGGACAGGGTTACATTAGCTCCTACAATGAGCAGTTCTTC,CASAGQGYISSYNEQFF
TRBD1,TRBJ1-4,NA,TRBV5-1,TGCGCCAGCAGCGGAAACAGGGGATGGGATGAAAAACTGTTTTTT,CASSGNRGWDEKLFF
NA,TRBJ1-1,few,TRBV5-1,TGCGCCAGCAGCTTGTCGGGACAAAGCGGAGCTTTCTTT,CASSLSGQSGAFF
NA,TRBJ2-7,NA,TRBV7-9,TGTGCCAGCAGCTTAGGGTCCGGGGGTGAGCAGTACTTC,CASSLGSGGEQYF
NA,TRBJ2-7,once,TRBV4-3,TGCGCCAGCAGCCTAGGGGGTGCCCCACCCTACGAGCAGTACTTC,CASSLGGAPPYEQYF
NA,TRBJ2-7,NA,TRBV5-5,TGTGCCAGCAGCTTGGCTTTTCCCGTCCCCTCCTACGAGCAGTACTTC,CASSLAFPVPSYEQYF
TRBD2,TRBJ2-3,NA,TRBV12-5,TGTGCTAGTGGTTTGGTTAGCGGGGCTAGCACAGATACGCAGTATTTT,CASGLVSGASTDTQYF
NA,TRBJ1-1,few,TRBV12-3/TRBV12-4,TGTGCCAGCAGTTTTTCCGTGAACACTGAAGCTTTCTTT,CASSFSVNTEAFF
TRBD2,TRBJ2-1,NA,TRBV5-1,TGCGCCAGCAGCTTGTTCCGGGGGGGTTACAATGAGCAGTTCTTC,CASSLFRGGYNEQFF
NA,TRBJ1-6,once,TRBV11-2,TGTGCCAGCAGCACCAGCCACAGGGACTATAATTCACCCCTCCACTTT,CASSTSHRDYNSPLHF
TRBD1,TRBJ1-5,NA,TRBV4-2,TGTGCCAGCAGCCAAGACGGGACAGTGGGAGGAGGGCCCCAGCATTTT,CASSQDGTVGGGPQHF
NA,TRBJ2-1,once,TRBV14,TGTGCCAGCAGCGCCCTCCCGGGACTTCTCGAGGATGAGCAGTTCTTC,CASSALPGLLEDEQFF
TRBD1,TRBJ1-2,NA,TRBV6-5,TGTGCCAGCAGTCCTGGGACAGACGGCTACACCTTC,CASSPGTDGYTF
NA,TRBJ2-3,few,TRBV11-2,TGTGCCAGCAGCTTAGGGAGCTTCACAGATACGCAGTATTTT,CASSLGSFTDTQYF
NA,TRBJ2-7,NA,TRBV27,TGTGCCAGCAGGCCCCCGGACTACCTATACGAGCAGTACTTC,CASRPPDYLYEQYF
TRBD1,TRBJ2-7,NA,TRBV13,TGTGCCAGCAGCTTCCGACAGGGAGACGAGCAGTACTTC,CASSFRQGDEQYF
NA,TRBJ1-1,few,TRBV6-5,TGTGCCAGTCGACTGGGGGGACTGGGCCACACTGAAGCTTTCTTT,CASRLGGLGHTEAFF
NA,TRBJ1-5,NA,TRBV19,TGTGCCAGTAGGCGCGCGGTGGAAGCAAGCAATCAGCCCCAGCATTTT,CASRRAVEASNQPQHF
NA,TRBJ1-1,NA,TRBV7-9,TGTGCCAGCAGTCAGCAGGGTGGAACTGAAGCTTTCTTT,CASSQQGGTEAFF
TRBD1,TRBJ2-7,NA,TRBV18,TGTGCCAGCTCACCACATAGCCCGGGACAGGGAGGCGAGCAGTACTTC,CASSPHSPGQGGEQYF
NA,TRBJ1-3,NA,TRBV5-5,TGTGCCAGCAACACCCCGGGACTTGGAAACACCATATATTTT,CASNTPGLGNTIYF
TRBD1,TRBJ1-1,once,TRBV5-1,TGCGCCAGCAGCTTCAGGGGGCGAAGCACTGAAGCTTTCTTT,CASSFRGRSTEAFF
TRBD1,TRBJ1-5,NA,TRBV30,TGTGCCTGGAGTGGGGACAGGAGGGTTAATGGCAATCAGCCCCAGCATTTT,CAWSGDRRVNGNQPQHF
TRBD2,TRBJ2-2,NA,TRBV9,TGTGCCAGCAGCGTAGAAGCTAGCGGGGACACCGGGGAGCTGTTTTTT,CASSVEASGDTGELFF
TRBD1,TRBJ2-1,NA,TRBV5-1,TGCGCCAGCAGCACACCGGGACAGGGGGCTCACCCCTCCTACAATGAGCAGTTCTTC,CASSTPGQGAHPSYNEQFF
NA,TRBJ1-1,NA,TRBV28,TGTGCCAGCAGTTTAAGCGGGGGAACGAACACTGAAGCTTTCTTT,CASSLSGGTNTEAFF
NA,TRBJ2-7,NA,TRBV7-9,TGTGCCAGCAGCTTAGTCTTAGCGGAATTCTACGAGCAGTACTTC,CASSLVLAEFYEQYF
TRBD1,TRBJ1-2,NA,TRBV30,TGTGCCTGGAGTCCAGGGGGCGGCTATGGCTACACCTTC,CAWSPGGGYGYTF
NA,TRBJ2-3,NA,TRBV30,TGTGCCTGGAGTCCACCACTTACTAGCCTCGGCACAGATACGCAGTATTTT,CAWSPPLTSLGTDTQYF
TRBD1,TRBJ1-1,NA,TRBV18,TGTGCCAGCTCCCCGGGACAGGGTGTCGCTTTCTTT,CASSPGQGVAFF
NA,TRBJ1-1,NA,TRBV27,TGTGCCAGCAGTTTATCGGGCAGGGAAGGCACTGAAGCTTTCTTT,CASSLSGREGTEAFF
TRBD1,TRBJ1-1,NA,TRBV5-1,TGCGCCAGCAGCGACCGGGACAGGGGGATGAACACTGAAGCTTTCTTT,CASSDRDRGMNTEAFF
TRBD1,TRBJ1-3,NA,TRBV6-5,TGTGCCAGCAGTTACGCGGGACAGGGGACCCAGGAGTATTTT,CASSYAGQGTQEYF
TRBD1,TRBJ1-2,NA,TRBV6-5,TGTGCCAGCAGAAGGCCGGGACAGGCAAACTATGGCTACACCTTC,CASRRPGQANYGYTF
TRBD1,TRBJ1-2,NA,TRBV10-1,TGCGCCAGCAGTGACAGGGACAGGGAGGTCTATGGCTACACCTTC,CASSDRDREVYGYTF
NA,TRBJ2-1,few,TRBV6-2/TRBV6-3,TGTGCCAGCAGTTACTCGACCTTTGGGAGGTTGGCCTACAATGAGCAGTTCTTC,CASSYSTFGRLAYNEQFF
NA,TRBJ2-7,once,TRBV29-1,TGCAGCGTTGGTAGCGTGCCCCACGAGCAGTACTTC,CSVGSVPHEQYF
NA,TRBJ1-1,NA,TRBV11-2,TGTGCCAGCAGCTCGGCCCCGGCGGGGATGAACACTGAAGCTTTCTTT,CASSSAPAGMNTEAFF
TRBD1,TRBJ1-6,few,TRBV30,TGTGCCTGGAGTACGGGACAGGATAATTCACCCCTCCACTTT,CAWSTGQDNSPLHF